One and the same sample provided the 21 T cell receptor beta chains below, sequenced in a study of blood T cell repertoires in COVID-19. Measured with immunoSEQ multiplex PCR; TCRdb has only the in-frame clones, and not every one. The sample contains about 310,000 clones, around 92% of which appear only once. Material: PBMCs or T cells enriched from blood (not recorded which). Receptors were obtained from a woman under 40 who had recovered from COVID-19.

V is TRBV28 and J is TRBJ1-6, with 7 bases fitting TRBD1. There are 14 residues in the CDR3. V shed 2 bases, J shed 9 bases, and the junction held 4 bases outside the gene matches. Germline V gene sequence: CDR1 MDHEN, CDR2 SYDVKM. CDR3 region: CASSLLQGGSPLHF. DNA for the CDR3: TGTGCCAGCAGTTTACTTCAGGGGGGTTCACCCCTCCACTTT.

This clone showed up just once. This chain connects TRBV18 to TRBJ1-4, with D possibly TRBD1 on 5 matching bases. The V end was cut by 2 bases, the J end by 8 bases, with 9 bases between. The germline CDR1 and CDR2 sequences are KGHSH and LQKENI. The CDR3 loop spans 13 amino acids. CDR3 DNA: TGTGCCAGCTCACCAGGGTCAGGGGAAAAACTGTTTTTT. Amino acids: CASSPGSGEKLFF.

The genes are TRBV2 and TRBJ1-1; 7 nucleotides agree with TRBD1. The CDR3 has 14 residues. Germline lookup yields CDR1 SNHLY and CDR2 FYNNEI. With 5 bases clipped from V and 2 bases from J, the junction kept 5 bases outside the gene matches. The DNA for the CDR3 is TGTGCCAGCAGTCCCGACAGGGTAAACACTGAAGCTTTCTTT. Its protein is CASSPDRVNTEAFF.

The rearrangement joins TRBV11-3 to TRBJ2-3; D is possibly TRBD2 (7 bases). V lost 3 bases, J lost 1 base, and 14 bases lay in between. This CDR3 is 16 amino acids long. Germline loops: CDR1 SGHNT, CDR2 YENEEA. The CDR3 DNA reads as TGTGCCAGCAGCTTCGGGGGCGGGAGTGGCACAGATACGCAGTATTTT. Residues: CASSFGGGSGTDTQYF.

The rearrangement links TRBV29-1 to TRBJ1-2; D is possibly TRBD1 (5 bases). Germline-derived CDR1 and CDR2 are SQVTM and ANQGSEA. This CDR3 region has 13 residues. V was shortened by 3 bases and J by 8 bases, with 16 bases between the two germline ends. In DNA, the CDR3 is TGCAGCGTTGATCTTTCAGGGCTTGGAGGCTACACCTTC. Translated: CSVDLSGLGGYTF.

On this clone: This CDR3 is also generated by other DNA sequences in the sample. The chain joins TRBV18 to TRBJ2-3, with D unresolved. The germline gives CDR1 KGHSH, CDR2 LQKENI. This CDR3 is 13 amino acids long. V shed 3 bases and J shed 2 bases, with 6 bases lying between them. CDR3 coding DNA: TGTGCCAGCTCACCCCCGTCCACAGATACGCAGTATTTT. Protein product: CASSPPSTDTQYF.

This chain links TRBV5-6 with TRBJ2-7; D call uncertain. The CDR3 extends over 14 amino acids. Germline lookup yields CDR1 SGHDT and CDR2 YYEEEE. Trimming cost V 3 bases and J 2 bases, with 12 bases left between them. Here the CDR3 reads CASSYTVLPYEQYF. DNA for the CDR3: TGTGCCAGCAGCTATACGGTCCTACCCTACGAGCAGTACTTC.

This clone was observed a handful of times. The chain recombines TRBV3-1 (or the pseudogene TRBV3-2) with TRBJ1-4; weak D call: TRBD1 (6 bases). Germline assignment: CDR1 LGHDT and CDR2 YNNKEL (reference sequence). The CDR3 loop spans 16 amino acids. Trimming cost V 4 bases and J 7 bases, with 19 bases left between them. This chain's CDR3 is CASSPDLLGAGEKLFF. The CDR3 DNA follows: TGTGCCAGCAGCCCGGATCTATTGGGGGCTGGTGAAAAACTGTTTTTT.

This chain uses TRBV19 with TRBJ1-3, with a tentative D call TRBD1 (6 bases). Germline V lookup: CDR1 LNHDA, CDR2 SQIVND (reference sequence). Trimming cost V 5 bases and J 9 bases, with 23 bases left between them. CDR3 length: 16 residues. CDR3 amino acids: CASSRLPTRDIGTIYF. CDR3 bases: TGTGCCAGTAGTCGATTACCGACGAGGGACATAGGCACCATATATTTT.

The J gene is TRBJ1-2, the V gene TRBV10-3, with 9 bases fitting TRBD1. J was trimmed by 9 bases and V by 6 bases; bases with no gene match: 11. CDR1 is ENHRY, CDR2 SYGVKD, per germline. CDR3 size: 14 residues. This CDR3 reads CAIRASRDRVSYTF. The DNA for the CDR3 is TGTGCCATCAGGGCTAGCCGGGACAGGGTAAGCTACACCTTC.

The chain uses TRBV28 and TRBJ2-7, with 9 bases matching TRBD1. V gave up 6 bases and J gave up 3 bases; unmatched junction bases: 9. This CDR3 contains 15 residues. The germline CDR1 and CDR2 sequences are MDHEN and SYDVKM. The CDR3 nucleotides are TGTGCCAGCAGGGGTACAGGGGGCCCGGACTACGAGCAGTACTTC. Protein: CASRGTGGPDYEQYF.

The chain is built from TRBV6-5 and TRBJ2-7; TRBD2 is a possible D gene (5 bases). Deletions cut 6 bases from V and 3 bases from J, with 18 bases between. There are 15 residues in the CDR3. CDR1 and CDR2 from the germline V gene are MNHEY and SVGAGI. CDR3 bases: TGTGCCAGCAGCCAGATGAACCAGGAGGTCTACGAGCAGTACTTC. Amino acids: CASSQMNQEVYEQYF.

The gene calls are TRBV7-8 and TRBJ2-1; TRBD2 aligns across 12 bases. The CDR3 sequence is 16 residues long. Losses at the gene ends were 7 bases for V and 8 bases for J; bases not matched to a gene: 12. The germline V gene encodes CDR1 SGHVS and CDR2 FQNEAQ. The CDR3 DNA reads TGTGCCAGCATCCGAGCGCAACTAGCGGGAGGAGATGAGCAGTTCTTC. This codes for CASIRAQLAGGDEQFF.

This clone has only one observation. This chain connects TRBV5-1 to TRBJ2-1; 9 nucleotides agree with TRBD2. The germline V gene encodes CDR1 SGHRS and CDR2 YFSETQ. The junction had 5 bases not matched to a gene; V was cut back by 2 bases and J by 5 bases. CDR3 length equals 15 residues. The CDR3 DNA follows: TGCGCCAGCAGCTTAGGACTAGCGAGTGACAATGAGCAGTTCTTC. Its protein is CASSLGLASDNEQFF. Variable domain in full (rest from reference TRBV5-1 and TRBJ2-1): KAGVTQTPRYLIKTRGQQVTLSCSPISGHRSVSWYQQTPGQGLQFLFEYFSETQRNKGNFPGRFSGRQFSNSRSEMNVSTLELGDSALYLCASSLGLASDNEQFFGPGTRLTVL.

V is TRBV6-4 and J is TRBJ2-3; D is uncertain. V gave up 7 bases and J gave up 4 bases, with 15 bases separating them. Germline V gene sequence: CDR1 MRHNA, CDR2 SNTAGT. The CDR3 runs 14 residues. For the CDR3, the DNA is TGTGCCAGCAATTCACCCCCGAGCGCAGATACGCAGTATTTT. It translates to CASNSPPSADTQYF.

This clone is a singleton in its sample. This sequence joins TRBV6-5 and TRBJ1-5; maybe TRBD1 (6 bases). Trimming removed 0 bases at V and 7 bases at J, with 10 bases between. Germline V gene lookup returns CDR1 MNHEY and CDR2 SVGAGI. This CDR3 contains 14 residues. In DNA form, the CDR3 reads TGTGCCAGCAGTTACTCGGGGGCTTGGCAGCCCCAGCATTTT. Protein product: CASSYSGAWQPQHF.

The J gene is TRBJ2-3, the V gene TRBV28; D not resolved. In germline, CDR1 is MDHEN, CDR2 SYDVKM. Trimming took 5 bases from V and 1 from J, leaving 10 bases between them. The CDR3 is 14 residues long. The CDR3 loop is CASSLPSGTDTQYF. Written as DNA, the CDR3 is TGTGCCAGCAGTCTACCCTCGGGCACAGATACGCAGTATTTT.

The rearrangement uses TRBV18 and TRBJ1-1; D perhaps matches TRBD1 (5 bases). The germline V gene has CDR1 KGHSH and CDR2 LQKENI. The CDR3 runs to 17 residues. With 0 bases removed from V and 3 bases from J, the gap between germline ends came to 17 bases. CDR3 coding DNA: TGTGCCAGCTCACCACCGGCGATCGGGGGGTTGGACACTGAAGCTTTCTTT. Translated: CASSPPAIGGLDTEAFF.

The sample holds one count of this clone. The chain combines TRBV12-5 with TRBJ1-2; D is ambiguous. The length of the CDR3 is 16 residues. V was cut by 2 bases and J by 2 bases, with 15 bases left in between. CDR1 is LGHNT, CDR2 FRNRAP, per germline. This CDR3 is CASGLRALRYNYGYTF. In DNA form, the CDR3 reads TGTGCTAGTGGTTTGCGCGCACTCAGGTACAACTATGGCTACACCTTC.

V usage is TRBV6-5 and J usage is TRBJ1-5, with 8 bases matching TRBD1. CDR1 is MNHEY, CDR2 SVGAGI, per germline. CDR3 length equals 16 residues. The trim removed 4 bases at V and 6 bases at J, leaving 11 bases unmatched. The CDR3 sequence is CASSSKTGEGSQPQHF. The DNA of the CDR3 is TGTGCCAGCAGTTCAAAGACAGGGGAGGGAAGTCAGCCCCAGCATTTT.

The chain is built from TRBV7-9 and TRBJ2-1, with unresolved D. Germline CDR1 is SEHNR and CDR2 is FQNEAQ (reference sequence). Between the trimmed V and J ends, which lost 3 bases and 4 bases, there was a span of 4 bases. CDR3 length equals 12 residues. CDR3 sequence: CASSFEYNEQFF. CDR3 coding DNA: TGTGCCAGCAGCTTCGAGTACAATGAGCAGTTCTTC.